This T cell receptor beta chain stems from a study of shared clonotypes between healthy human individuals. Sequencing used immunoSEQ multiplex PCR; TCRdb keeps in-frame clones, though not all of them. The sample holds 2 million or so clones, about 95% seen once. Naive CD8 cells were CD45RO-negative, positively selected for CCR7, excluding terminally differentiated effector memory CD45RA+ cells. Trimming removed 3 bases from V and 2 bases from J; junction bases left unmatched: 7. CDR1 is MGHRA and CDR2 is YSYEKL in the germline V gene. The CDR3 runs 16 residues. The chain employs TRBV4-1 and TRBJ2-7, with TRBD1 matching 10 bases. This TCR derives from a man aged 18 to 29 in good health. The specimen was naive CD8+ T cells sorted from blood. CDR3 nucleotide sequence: TGCGCCAGCAGCCATACCGGGACAGGGGCGGCCTACGAGCAGTACTTC. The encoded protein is CASSHTGTGAAYEQYF.